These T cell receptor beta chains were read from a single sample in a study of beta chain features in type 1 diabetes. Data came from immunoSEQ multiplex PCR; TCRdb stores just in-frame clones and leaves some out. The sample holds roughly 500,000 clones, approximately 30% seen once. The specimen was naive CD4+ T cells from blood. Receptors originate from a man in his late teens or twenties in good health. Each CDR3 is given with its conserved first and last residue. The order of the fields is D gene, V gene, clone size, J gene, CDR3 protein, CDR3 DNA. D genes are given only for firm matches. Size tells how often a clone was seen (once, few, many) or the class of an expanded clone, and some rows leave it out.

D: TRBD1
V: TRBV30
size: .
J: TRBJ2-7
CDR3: CAWSAGQDYEQYF
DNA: TGTGCCTGGAGCGCCGGACAGGACTACGAGCAGTACTTC

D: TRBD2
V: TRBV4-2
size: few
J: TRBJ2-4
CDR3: CASSQDGERGKNIQYF
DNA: TGTGCCAGCAGCCAAGATGGTGAGCGGGGGAAAAACATTCAGTACTTC

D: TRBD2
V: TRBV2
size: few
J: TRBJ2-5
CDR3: CASRASGSDGETQYF
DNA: TGTGCCAGCAGGGCAAGCGGGAGTGACGGGGAGACCCAGTACTTC

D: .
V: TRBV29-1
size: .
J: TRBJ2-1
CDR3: CSVEDPGPTYNEQFF
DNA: TGCAGCGTTGAAGATCCCGGACCGACCTACAATGAGCAGTTCTTC

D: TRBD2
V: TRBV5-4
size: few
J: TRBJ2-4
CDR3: CASYHSGSGNIQYF
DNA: TGTGCCAGCTACCACAGCGGGAGTGGAAACATTCAGTACTTC

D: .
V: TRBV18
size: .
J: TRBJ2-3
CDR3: CASASLDTQYF
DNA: TGTGCCAGCGCTTCACTCGATACGCAGTATTTT

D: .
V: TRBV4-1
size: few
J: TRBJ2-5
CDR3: CASSQDQGETQYF
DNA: TGCGCCAGCAGCCAAGATCAGGGGGAGACCCAGTACTTC

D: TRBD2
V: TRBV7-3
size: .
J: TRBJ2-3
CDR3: CASSLLISGRPDTQYF
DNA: TGTGCCAGCAGCTTATTGATTAGCGGGAGGCCGGATACGCAGTATTTT

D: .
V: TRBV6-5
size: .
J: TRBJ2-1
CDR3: CASSPMSSYNEQFF
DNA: TGTGCCAGCAGTCCTATGAGCTCCTACAATGAGCAGTTCTTC

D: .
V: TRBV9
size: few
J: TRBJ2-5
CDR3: CASSPFGTTETQYF
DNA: TGTGCCAGCAGCCCCTTCGGTACTACAGAGACCCAGTACTTC

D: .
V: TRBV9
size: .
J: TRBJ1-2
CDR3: CASSVETYGYTF
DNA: TGTGCCAGCAGCGTAGAGACCTATGGCTACACCTTC

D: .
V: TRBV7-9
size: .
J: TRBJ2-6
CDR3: CASSFSGGAGANVLTF
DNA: TGTGCCAGCAGCTTCTCGGGCGGTGCTGGGGCCAACGTCCTGACTTTC

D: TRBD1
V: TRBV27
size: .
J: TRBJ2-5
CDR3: CASVTGETQYF
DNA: TGTGCCAGCGTGACAGGGGAGACCCAGTACTTC

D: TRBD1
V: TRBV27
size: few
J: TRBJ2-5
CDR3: CASTTNRGSGETQYF
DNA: TGTGCCAGCACCACAAACAGGGGATCGGGAGAGACCCAGTACTTC

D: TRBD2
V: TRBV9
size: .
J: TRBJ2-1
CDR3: CASSVVGTSGDEQFF
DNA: TGTGCCAGCAGCGTAGTCGGGACTAGCGGCGATGAGCAGTTCTTC

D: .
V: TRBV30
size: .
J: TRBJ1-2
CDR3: CAWMDGFGGYTF
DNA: TGTGCCTGGATGGACGGGTTTGGGGGCTACACCTTC

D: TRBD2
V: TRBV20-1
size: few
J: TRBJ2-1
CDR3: CSPTSKNEQFF
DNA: TGCAGTCCGACTAGCAAGAATGAGCAGTTCTTC

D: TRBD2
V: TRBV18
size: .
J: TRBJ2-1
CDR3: CASSPPSGRARNEQFF
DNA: TGTGCCAGCTCACCACCGTCCGGGAGGGCCAGGAATGAGCAGTTCTTC

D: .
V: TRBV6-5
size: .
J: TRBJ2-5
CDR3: CASSYSVLGTQYF
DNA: TGTGCCAGCAGTTACTCCGTTCTCGGTACCCAGTACTTC

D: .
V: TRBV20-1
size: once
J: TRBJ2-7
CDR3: CSASGHGPNHF
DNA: TGCAGTGCTAGTGGACACGGACCTAATCACTTC

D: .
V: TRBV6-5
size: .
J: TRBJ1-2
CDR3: CASSYSTYAPGYTF
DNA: TGTGCCAGCAGTTACTCGACCTACGCACCCGGCTACACCTTC

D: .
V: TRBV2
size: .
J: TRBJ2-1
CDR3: CASRSVYEQFF
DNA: TGTGCCAGCAGGTCCGTGTATGAGCAGTTCTTC

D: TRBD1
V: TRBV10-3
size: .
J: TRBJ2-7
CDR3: CAIRGTGSGEQYF
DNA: TGTGCCATCAGGGGGACAGGGAGTGGCGAGCAGTACTTC

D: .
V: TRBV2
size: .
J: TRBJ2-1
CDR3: CASSEEDFGGNEQFF
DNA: TGTGCCAGCAGTGAAGAGGACTTTGGGGGGAATGAGCAGTTCTTC

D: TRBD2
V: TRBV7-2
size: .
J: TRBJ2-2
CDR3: CASSFRLAGGTGELFF
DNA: TGTGCCAGCAGCTTCCGACTAGCGGGGGGCACCGGGGAGCTGTTTTTT

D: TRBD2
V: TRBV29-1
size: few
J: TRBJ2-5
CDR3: CSLSLAGRVETQYF
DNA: TGCAGCTTGTCGTTAGCGGGACGTGTAGAGACCCAGTACTTC

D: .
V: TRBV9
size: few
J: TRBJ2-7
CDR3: CASSQVAQGGTYEQYF
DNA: TGTGCCAGCAGCCAGGTCGCGCAGGGGGGGACCTACGAGCAGTACTTC

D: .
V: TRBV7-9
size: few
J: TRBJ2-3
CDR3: CASSRLGTLGTDTQYF
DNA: TGTGCCAGCAGCCGACTGGGGACACTAGGCACAGATACGCAGTATTTT

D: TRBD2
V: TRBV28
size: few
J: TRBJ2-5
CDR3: CASTRLAGAVETQYF
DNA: TGTGCCAGCACCAGACTAGCGGGAGCGGTTGAGACCCAGTACTTC

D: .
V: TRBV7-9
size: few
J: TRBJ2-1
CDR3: CASSLVPASYNEQFF
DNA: TGTGCCAGCAGCTTAGTACCGGCATCCTACAATGAGCAGTTCTTC

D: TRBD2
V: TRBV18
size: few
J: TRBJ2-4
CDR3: CASSPTTSGSLQNIQYF
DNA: TGTGCCAGCTCACCTACGACTAGCGGGAGTCTCCAAAACATTCAGTACTTC

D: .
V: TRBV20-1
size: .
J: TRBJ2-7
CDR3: CSAGGYEQYF
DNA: TGCAGTGCCGGAGGCTACGAGCAGTACTTC

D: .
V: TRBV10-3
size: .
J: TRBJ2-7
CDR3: CAISESAGSFAVYEQYF
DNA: TGTGCCATCAGTGAGTCGGCGGGTAGCTTCGCTGTCTACGAGCAGTACTTC

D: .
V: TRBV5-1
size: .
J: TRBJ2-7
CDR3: CASSTRPSYEQYF
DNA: TGCGCCAGCAGCACCAGGCCCTCCTACGAGCAGTACTTC

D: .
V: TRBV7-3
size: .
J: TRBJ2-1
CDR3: CASSRLGAGSYNEQFF
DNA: TGTGCCAGCAGCCGCTTGGGGGCTGGCTCCTACAATGAGCAGTTCTTC

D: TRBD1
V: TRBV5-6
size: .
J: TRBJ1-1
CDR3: CASRVTGTGTEAFF
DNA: TGTGCCAGCAGAGTGACAGGGACGGGCACTGAAGCTTTCTTT

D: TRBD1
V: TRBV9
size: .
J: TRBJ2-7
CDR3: CASTRDSDSYEQYF
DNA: TGTGCCAGCACCCGGGACAGCGATTCCTACGAGCAGTACTTC